The 32 T cell receptor beta chains below were found in one sample sequenced in a study of blood T cell repertoires in COVID-19. Libraries were prepared by immunoSEQ multiplex PCR; TCRdb keeps only in-frame clonotypes and omits some of them. The table includes 450,000 to 500,000 clones, around 87% detected once. Sequencing was performed on PBMCs or T cells enriched from blood (not recorded which). The receptors derive from a woman aged 18-35 years who had recovered from COVID-19.

V and J are TRBV7-9 and TRBJ2-5; D is unclear. The CDR3 contains 14 residues. V lost 3 bases and J lost 4, with 12 bases in between. Germline lookup yields CDR1 SEHNR and CDR2 FQNEAQ (reference sequence). CDR3 coding DNA: TGTGCCAGCAGCTTGAGTTACAGCCCAGAGACCCAGTACTTC. Translating gives CASSLSYSPETQYF.

CDR3 DNA sequence: TGCGCCAGCAGCCAAGATCGGGACGGGAGCCCCTACGAGCAGTACTTC. Amino acids: CASSQDRDGSPYEQYF. The rearrangement uses TRBV4-1 and TRBJ2-7; tentatively, D is TRBD2 (6 bases). Germline V gene lookup returns CDR1 MGHRA and CDR2 YSYEKL. This CDR3 is 16 amino acids long. V lost 0 bases, J lost 2 bases, and 14 bases lay in between.

The rearrangement uses TRBV3-1 (or the pseudogene TRBV3-2) and TRBJ1-2; D remains ambiguous. CDR3 length: 15 amino acids. Looked up from germline, CDR1 is LGHDT and CDR2 is YNNKEL (reference sequence). V gave up 6 bases and J gave up 5 bases, with 19 bases separating them. CDR3: CASSYEAGEGYGYTF. DNA of the CDR3: TGTGCCAGCAGTTACGAGGCCGGGGAAGGGTATGGCTACACCTTC.

CDR3 in amino acids: CASNPGETQYF. The CDR3 DNA follows: TGTGCCAGCAATCCGGGAGAGACCCAGTACTTC. The V and J genes are TRBV2 and TRBJ2-5; D is unresolved. The V gene lost 7 bases and the J gene lost 4 bases, with 7 bases spanning the gap. The CDR3 has 11 residues. Germline-derived CDR1 and CDR2 are SNHLY and FYNNEI.

This clone was found once. The rearrangement uses TRBV12-3 or TRBV12-4 and TRBJ1-2; 10 bases map to TRBD1. V was clipped by 4 bases and J by 8 bases; unmatched bases: 4. CDR3 length: 13 amino acids. The CDR3: CASSSTGGRGYTF. In DNA form, the CDR3 reads TGTGCCAGCAGTTCGACAGGGGGCCGAGGCTACACCTTC.

V usage is TRBV5-1 and J usage is TRBJ2-7; 8 bases match TRBD1. Trimming took 4 bases from V and 5 from J; bases not matched to a gene: 5. CDR1 is SGHRS, CDR2 YFSETQ, per germline. The CDR3 covers 13 residues. CDR3 nucleotides: TGCGCCAGCAGCCCAGGGACAGGCAACGAGCAGTACTTC. Translation: CASSPGTGNEQYF.

As DNA, the CDR3 is TGTGCCAGCAGCTGGCAGGGGAATAATGAAAAACTGTTTTTT. Translation: CASSWQGNNEKLFF. The V call is TRBV5-6, the J call TRBJ1-4, with a possible D match to TRBD1 (6 bases). Germline-derived CDR1 and CDR2 are SGHDT and YYEEEE. V shed 3 bases and J shed 4 bases, with 10 bases lying between them. This CDR3 has 14 residues.

V usage is TRBV24-1 and J usage is TRBJ2-7, with 11 bases aligning to TRBD2. Germline V lookup: CDR1 KGHDR, CDR2 SFDVKD. V gave up 4 bases and J gave up 5 bases; unmatched junction bases: 6. This CDR3 contains 15 residues. CDR3 in amino acids: CATSDPSGGPHEQYF. Written as DNA, the CDR3 is TGTGCCACCAGTGACCCTAGCGGGGGGCCACACGAGCAGTACTTC.

In its sample, this clone was seen once. The rearrangement uses TRBV4-1 and TRBJ1-2; no clear D gene. The CDR3 extends over 15 amino acids. With 3 bases removed from V and 3 bases from J, the gap between germline ends came to 14 bases. Germline CDR1 and CDR2: MGHRA and YSYEKL. CDR3 nucleotide sequence: TGCGCCAGCAGCCAGACACCCACAGCCGACTATGGCTACACCTTC. Its translation is CASSQTPTADYGYTF.

This clone appeared a single time. This chain links TRBV2 with TRBJ2-1; 8 bases line up with TRBD2. Germline CDR1 and CDR2: SNHLY and FYNNEI. CDR3 length: 18 amino acids. V shed 3 bases and J 3 bases; nucleotides not matched to a gene: 13. In DNA, the CDR3 is TGTGCCAGCAGTGAGGGACTAGAGGGGCCACCATTCTACAATGAGCAGTTCTTC. It encodes CASSEGLEGPPFYNEQFF.

CDR3: CASSIAPRGTEKLFF. CDR3 DNA sequence: TGTGCCAGTAGTATTGCCCCCCGGGGAACTGAAAAACTGTTTTTT. The chain is built from TRBV19 and TRBJ1-4; D gene uncertain. CDR1 LNHDA and CDR2 SQIVND come from the germline V gene (reference sequence). The V end lost 3 bases, the J end lost 7 bases, and 15 bases lay between the germline ends. The CDR3 sequence is 15 residues long.

The chain carries TRBV25-1 and TRBJ2-7; D is perhaps TRBD2 (6 bases). The CDR3 sequence is 14 residues long. V was pared by 5 bases and J by 2 bases, with 13 bases between. Looked up from germline, CDR1 is MGHDK and CDR2 is SYGVNS. In DNA form, the CDR3 reads TGTGCCAGCAGTCAGGAGGGCCCCCCCTACGAGCAGTACTTC. Its protein product is CASSQEGPPYEQYF.

The V and J genes are TRBV10-3 and TRBJ2-1, with D perhaps TRBD2 (5 bases). Germline loops: CDR1 ENHRY, CDR2 SYGVKD. This CDR3 has 13 residues. The CDR3 spells CALGVTAGPEQFF. The DNA for the CDR3 is TGTGCTCTCGGGGTGACTGCCGGGCCTGAGCAGTTCTTC.

This clone was detected once. The chain uses TRBV5-4 and TRBJ2-7; weak D call: TRBD1 (6 bases). Between the trimmed V and J ends, which lost 4 bases and 2 bases, there was a span of 13 bases. This CDR3 is built from 14 residues. Germline loops: CDR1 SGHNT, CDR2 YYREEE (reference sequence). The CDR3 DNA reads as TGTGCCAGCAGCCTACATGGACAGCCCTACGAGCAGTACTTC. It encodes CASSLHGQPYEQYF.

The rearrangement uses TRBV28 and TRBJ2-5, with TRBD1 matching 7 bases. J gave up 5 bases and V 2 bases, and 14 bases lay outside the gene matches. The CDR3 extends over 17 amino acids. From germline, CDR1 is MDHEN and CDR2 SYDVKM. The CDR3 region has the DNA TGTGCCAGCAGTTTAGGGTACGGTTTAGGGGGCCGGGAGACCCAGTACTTC. This gives the protein CASSLGYGLGGRETQYF.

The V and J genes are TRBV30 and TRBJ1-3; D is ambiguous. V lost 1 base, J lost 10 bases, and 11 bases lay in between. This CDR3 is built from 12 residues. Germline V gene data show CDR1 as GTSNPN and CDR2 as SVGIG (reference sequence). The CDR3: CAWSAEGGTIYF. The CDR3 DNA sequence: TGTGCCTGGAGTGCGGAGGGTGGGACCATATATTTT.

This clone was observed a few times. V and J are TRBV19 and TRBJ1-1, with TRBD1 as a possible D gene (5 bases). The germline V and J ends were trimmed by 4 bases and 4 bases, with 10 bases remaining between them. CDR1 and CDR2 (germline): LNHDA, SQIVND (reference sequence). The CDR3 runs 13 residues. CDR3: CASSNQGITEAFF. The CDR3, as DNA: TGTGCCAGTAGTAACCAGGGTATCACTGAAGCTTTCTTT.

The chain employs TRBV30 and TRBJ1-4, with 7 bases that match TRBD1. Per the germline V gene, CDR1 is GTSNPN and CDR2 is SVGIG (reference sequence). The CDR3 sequence is 12 residues long. V shed 8 bases, J shed 10 bases, and the junction held 10 bases outside the gene matches. The CDR3 DNA sequence: TGTGCCGGAAACAGGGGACCCGGAAAACTGTTTTTT. Residues: CAGNRGPGKLFF.

This sequence joins TRBV2 and TRBJ2-7, with 13 bases fitting TRBD2. In germline, CDR1 is SNHLY, CDR2 FYNNEI. With 3 bases clipped from V and 6 bases from J, the junction kept 8 bases outside the gene matches. The CDR3 has 16 residues. CDR3: CASSDSTSGGSGEQYF. The CDR3 DNA reads TGTGCCAGCAGTGATTCGACTAGCGGGGGGTCGGGCGAGCAGTACTTC.

As regards this clone: The identical CDR3 is also encoded by other nucleotide sequences in the sample. The chain joins TRBV3-1 (or the pseudogene TRBV3-2) to TRBJ2-2, with TRBD1 identical over 11 bases. CDR3 length: 16 residues. V shed 3 bases, J shed 2 bases, and the junction held 2 bases outside the gene matches. CDR1 LGHDT and CDR2 YNNKEL come from the germline V gene (reference sequence). The CDR3 bases are TGTGCCAGCAGCCAGGGGACAGGGGGAAACACCGGGGAGCTGTTTTTT. Its protein is CASSQGTGGNTGELFF.

The genes are TRBV28 and TRBJ2-2; tentatively, D is TRBD1 (6 bases). This CDR3 is 14 amino acids long. From germline, CDR1 is MDHEN and CDR2 SYDVKM. V shed 5 bases and J shed 7 bases, with 14 bases lying between them. The chain's CDR3 is CASSPYTGSGELFF. The CDR3 DNA reads as TGTGCCAGCAGTCCCTACACAGGGAGCGGGGAGCTGTTTTTT. Full variable domain (rest looked up from reference TRBV28 and TRBJ2-2): DVKVTQSSRYLVKRTGEKVFLECVQDMDHENMFWYRQDPGLGLRLIYFSYDVKMKEKGDIPEGYSVSREKKERFSLILESASTNQTSMYLCASSPYTGSGELFFGEGSRLTVL.

This chain connects TRBV30 to TRBJ2-7, with 7 bases fitting TRBD2. Germline V gives CDR1 GTSNPN, CDR2 SVGIG (reference sequence). There are 15 residues in the CDR3. The J segment lost 7 bases and the V segment lost 3 bases, leaving 15 bases of the junction unmatched. The CDR3 nucleotides are TGTGCCTGGAGACCCCGCCGGGGCCCAGCGGGGGAGCAGTACTTC. This codes for CAWRPRRGPAGEQYF.

The J gene is TRBJ1-1, the V gene TRBV30; D gene uncertain. Germline CDR1 reads GTSNPN; CDR2 reads SVGIG (reference sequence). Trimming removed 0 bases from V and 0 bases from J, with 14 bases in between. This CDR3 is 16 amino acids long. The CDR3 is CAWSVFHGRVNTEAFF. DNA for the CDR3: TGTGCCTGGAGTGTATTTCATGGGAGGGTGAACACTGAAGCTTTCTTT.

The chain recombines TRBV3-1 (or the pseudogene TRBV3-2) with TRBJ2-7; TRBD1 matches at 8 bases. The J segment lost 6 bases and the V segment lost 1 base, leaving 5 bases of the junction unmatched. The CDR3 covers 14 residues. Germline V gene sequence: CDR1 LGHDT, CDR2 YNNKEL (reference sequence). In nucleotides, the CDR3 is TGTGCCAGCAGCCAAGGGAGACAGGGGAGCGAGCAGTACTTC. Translation: CASSQGRQGSEQYF.

This clone was seen a handful of times. The chain recombines TRBV28 with TRBJ1-1; D remains ambiguous. The V end was cut by 0 bases, the J end by 0 bases, with 11 bases between. Germline assignment: CDR1 MDHEN and CDR2 SYDVKM. The CDR3 contains 16 residues. CDR3 in DNA: TGTGCCAGCAGTTTATGGGACGGGATCCTGAACACTGAAGCTTTCTTT. Translating it yields CASSLWDGILNTEAFF.

V and J are TRBV2 and TRBJ2-6, with TRBD1 matching over 12 bases. The length of the CDR3 is 11 residues. The germline gives CDR1 SNHLY, CDR2 FYNNEI. V gave up 8 bases and J gave up 18 bases; unmatched junction bases: 5. CDR3 amino acids: CASGGDRGRTF. In DNA, the CDR3 is TGTGCCAGCGGGGGGGACAGGGGGCGGACTTTC.

DNA of the CDR3: TGTGCCAGCTCACTCGTATCAACTAACACAGATACGCAGTATTTT. It translates to CASSLVSTNTDTQYF. The chain recombines TRBV18 with TRBJ2-3; D unclear. CDR1 is KGHSH, CDR2 LQKENI, per germline. Trimming shortened V by 4 bases and J by 2 bases, and 13 bases separated the two germline ends. The CDR3 is 15 amino acids.

The chain is built from TRBV30 and TRBJ2-7; 7 bases are a match to TRBD1. The CDR3 has 14 residues. Germline V gives CDR1 GTSNPN, CDR2 SVGIG (reference sequence). V was pared by 0 bases and J by 5 bases, with 7 bases of the junction left unmatched. The CDR3 DNA sequence: TGTGCCTGGAGTGTATGGCGACAGGGAAACGAGCAGTACTTC. Translation: CAWSVWRQGNEQYF.

The rearrangement links TRBV7-8 to TRBJ2-6; TRBD2 matches 12 bases. Unmatched junction bases numbered 2, after V lost 3 bases and J lost 2 bases. CDR3 length: 17 residues. Per the germline V gene, CDR1 is SGHVS and CDR2 is FQNEAQ. The DNA of the CDR3 is TGTGCCAGCAGCTTGCGGACTAGCGGGGCTGGGGCCAACGTCCTGACTTTC. The encoded protein is CASSLRTSGAGANVLTF.

This chain uses TRBV27 with TRBJ2-3; the match to TRBD2 covers 9 bases. CDR3 length: 15 amino acids. Germline V lookup: CDR1 MNHEY, CDR2 SMNVEV (reference sequence). Trimming cost V 7 bases and J 6 bases; bases outside gene matches: 11. The CDR3 region is CASNVGGGAGDTQYF. The CDR3, as DNA: TGTGCCAGCAACGTAGGCGGGGGGGCAGGGGATACGCAGTATTTT.

The chain combines TRBV30 with TRBJ1-2; the match to TRBD1 covers 8 bases. Germline CDR1 is GTSNPN and CDR2 is SVGIG (reference sequence). This CDR3 comprises 14 residues. Unmatched junction bases numbered 6, after V lost 5 bases and J lost 1 base. The chain's CDR3 is CAWLRDRSNYGYTF. The CDR3 bases are TGTGCCTGGCTGCGGGACAGGAGTAACTATGGCTACACCTTC.

The gene calls are TRBV5-1 and TRBJ1-2; a possible D gene is TRBD1 (6 bases). The ends were cut back, 4 bases at V and 1 base at J, with 17 bases in the middle. Germline V gene lookup returns CDR1 SGHRS and CDR2 YFSETQ. The CDR3 has 16 amino acids. This CDR3 reads CASSPRRTDLNYGYTF. The DNA for the CDR3 is TGCGCCAGCAGCCCCCGACGGACAGATCTTAACTATGGCTACACCTTC.